This T cell receptor beta chain was identified in a study of blood T cell repertoires in COVID-19. Study as a whole: Sample material is recorded as cDNA or gDNA derived from T cells, B-cell-depleted T cells, or PBMCs.

Clones were read by immunoSEQ multiplex PCR, and TCRdb kept only the in-frame ones, dropping some. The sample shows fewer than 30,000 clones, 85% of them seen only once. The germline gives CDR1 KGHDR, CDR2 SFDVKD. V was pared by 12 bases and J by 5 bases, with 15 bases between. CDR3 length equals 12 residues. The sequence was obtained from a human donor in a cohort sampled during active COVID-19. The chain combines TRBV24-1 with TRBJ1-2, with D possibly matching TRBD1 (6 bases). The specimen sequenced was peripheral blood. CDR3 protein: CAASRGGYGYTF. CDR3 DNA: TGTGCCGCGTCCAGGGGCGGATATGGCTACACCTTC.